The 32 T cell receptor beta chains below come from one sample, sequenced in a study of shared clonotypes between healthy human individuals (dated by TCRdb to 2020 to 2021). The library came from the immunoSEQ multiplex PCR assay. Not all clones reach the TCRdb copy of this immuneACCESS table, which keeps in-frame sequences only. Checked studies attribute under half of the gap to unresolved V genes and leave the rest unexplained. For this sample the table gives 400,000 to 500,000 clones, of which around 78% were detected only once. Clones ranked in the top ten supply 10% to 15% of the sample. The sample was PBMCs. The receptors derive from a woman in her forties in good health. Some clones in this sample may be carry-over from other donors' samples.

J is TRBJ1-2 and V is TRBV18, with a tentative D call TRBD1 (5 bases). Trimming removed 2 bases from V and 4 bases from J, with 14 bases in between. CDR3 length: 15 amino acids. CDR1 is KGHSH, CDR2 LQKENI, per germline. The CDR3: CASSPITGLRYGYTF. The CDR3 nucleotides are TGTGCCAGCTCACCAATAACAGGTTTACGCTATGGCTACACCTTC.

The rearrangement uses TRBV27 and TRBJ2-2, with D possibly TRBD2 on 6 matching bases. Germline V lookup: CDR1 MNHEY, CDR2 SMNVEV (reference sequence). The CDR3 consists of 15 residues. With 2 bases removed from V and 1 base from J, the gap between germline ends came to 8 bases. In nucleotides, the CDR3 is TGTGCCAGCAGTTTAGGGACTCTGAACACCGGGGAGCTGTTTTTT. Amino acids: CASSLGTLNTGELFF.

CDR3 loop: CASSSPDRMEQYF. The DNA of the CDR3 is TGTGCCAGCAGCTCCCCGGACAGGATGGAGCAGTACTTC. The chain is built from TRBV7-6 and TRBJ2-7; 7 bases are shared with TRBD1. Germline CDR1 and CDR2: SGHVS and FNYEAQ. With 4 bases clipped from V and 7 bases from J, the junction kept 7 bases outside the gene matches. The CDR3 contains 13 residues. Together with reference TRBV7-6 and TRBJ2-7, the CDR3 gives the full variable domain: GAGVSQSPRYKVTKRGQDVALRCDPISGHVSLYWYRQALGQGPEFLTYFNYEAQQDKSGLPNDRFSAERPEGSISTLTIQRTEQRDSAMYRCASSSPDRMEQYFGPGTRLTVT.

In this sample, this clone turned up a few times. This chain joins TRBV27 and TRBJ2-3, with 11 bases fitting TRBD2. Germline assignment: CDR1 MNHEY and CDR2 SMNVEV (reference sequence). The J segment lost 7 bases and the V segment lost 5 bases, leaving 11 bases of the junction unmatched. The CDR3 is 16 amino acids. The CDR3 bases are TGTGCCAGCAGTCCACAACTAGCGGGAGAAGGTAATACGCAGTATTTT. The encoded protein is CASSPQLAGEGNTQYF.

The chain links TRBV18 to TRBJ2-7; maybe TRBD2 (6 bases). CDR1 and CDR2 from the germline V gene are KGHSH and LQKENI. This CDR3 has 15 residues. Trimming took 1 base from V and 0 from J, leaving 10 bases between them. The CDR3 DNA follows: TGTGCCAGCTCACCACGCTCGGGGGTCTCCTACGAGCAGTACTTC. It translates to CASSPRSGVSYEQYF.

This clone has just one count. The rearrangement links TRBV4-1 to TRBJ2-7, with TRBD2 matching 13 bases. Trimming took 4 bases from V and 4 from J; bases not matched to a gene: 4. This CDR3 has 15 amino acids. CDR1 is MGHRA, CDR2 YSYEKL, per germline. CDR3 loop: CASSLGTSGTYEQYF. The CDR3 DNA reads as TGCGCCAGCAGCCTCGGGACTAGCGGGACTTACGAGCAGTACTTC.

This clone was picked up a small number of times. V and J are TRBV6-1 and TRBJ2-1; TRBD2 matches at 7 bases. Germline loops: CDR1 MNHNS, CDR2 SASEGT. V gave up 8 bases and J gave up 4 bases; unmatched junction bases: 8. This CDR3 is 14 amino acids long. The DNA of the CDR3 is TGTGCCAGCGGCGGGGGAGGGGATTACAATGAGCAGTTCTTC. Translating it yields CASGGGGDYNEQFF.

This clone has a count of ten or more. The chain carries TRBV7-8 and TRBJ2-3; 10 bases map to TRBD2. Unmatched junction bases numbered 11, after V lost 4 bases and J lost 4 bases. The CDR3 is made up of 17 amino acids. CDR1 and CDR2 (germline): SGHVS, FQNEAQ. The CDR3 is CASSSGLSGRASDTQYF. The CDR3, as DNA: TGTGCCAGCAGCTCCGGACTAAGCGGGAGGGCCTCAGATACGCAGTATTTT. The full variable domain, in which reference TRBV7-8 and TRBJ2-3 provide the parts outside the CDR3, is GAGVSQSPRYKVAKRGQDVALRCDPISGHVSLFWYQQALGQGPEFLTYFQNEAQLDKSGLPSDRFFAERPEGSVSTLKIQRTQQEDSAVYLCASSSGLSGRASDTQYFGPGTRLTVL.

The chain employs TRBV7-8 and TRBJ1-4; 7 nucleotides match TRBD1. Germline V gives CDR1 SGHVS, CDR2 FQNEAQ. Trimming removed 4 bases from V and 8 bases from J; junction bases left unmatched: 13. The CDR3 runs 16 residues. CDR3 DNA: TGTGCCAGCAGCTCCCGGGCTACAACAGGGGAGGAAAAACTGTTTTTT. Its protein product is CASSSRATTGEEKLFF.

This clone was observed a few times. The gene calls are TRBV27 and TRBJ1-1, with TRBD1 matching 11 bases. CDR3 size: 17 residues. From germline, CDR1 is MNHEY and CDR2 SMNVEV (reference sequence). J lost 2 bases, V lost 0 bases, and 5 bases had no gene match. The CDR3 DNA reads TGTGCCAGCAGTTTATCGACCGGGACAGGGGGAAACACTGAAGCTTTCTTT. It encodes CASSLSTGTGGNTEAFF.

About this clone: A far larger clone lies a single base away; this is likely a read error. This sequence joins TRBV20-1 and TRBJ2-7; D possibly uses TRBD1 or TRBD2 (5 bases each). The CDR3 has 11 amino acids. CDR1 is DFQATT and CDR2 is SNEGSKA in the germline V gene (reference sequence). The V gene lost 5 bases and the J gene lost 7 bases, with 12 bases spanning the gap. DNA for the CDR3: TGCAGTGCTGGGACCCCCCTAGAGCAGTACTTC. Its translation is CSAGTPLEQYF.

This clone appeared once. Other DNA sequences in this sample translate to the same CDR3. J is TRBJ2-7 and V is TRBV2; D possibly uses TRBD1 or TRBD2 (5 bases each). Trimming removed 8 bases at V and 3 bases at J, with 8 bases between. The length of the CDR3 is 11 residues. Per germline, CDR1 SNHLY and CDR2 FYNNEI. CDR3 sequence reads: CASSGSYEQYF. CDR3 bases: TGTGCCAGCTCAGGGAGCTACGAGCAGTACTTC.

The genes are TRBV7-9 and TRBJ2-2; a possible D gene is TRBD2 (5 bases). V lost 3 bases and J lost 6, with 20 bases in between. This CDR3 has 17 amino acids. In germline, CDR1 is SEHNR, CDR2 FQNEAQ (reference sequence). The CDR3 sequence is CASSLASSNFGAGELFF. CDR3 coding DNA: TGTGCCAGCAGCTTGGCTAGCTCCAACTTCGGGGCCGGGGAGCTGTTTTTT.

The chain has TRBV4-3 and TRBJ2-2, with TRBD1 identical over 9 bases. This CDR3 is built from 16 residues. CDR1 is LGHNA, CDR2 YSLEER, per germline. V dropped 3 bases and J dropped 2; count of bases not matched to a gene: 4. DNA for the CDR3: TGCGCCAGCAGCCAGAGGGACAGGGATAACACCGGGGAGCTGTTTTTT. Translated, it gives CASSQRDRDNTGELFF.

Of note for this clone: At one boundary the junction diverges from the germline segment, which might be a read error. CDR3 nucleotides: TGTGCCAGCAGCGCGAGATTAGTAAAGGGGGAGTTACATTTT. Translating it yields CASSARLVKGELHF. The chain uses TRBV5-6 and TRBJ1-3, with D perhaps matching TRBD1 (6 bases). The germline gives CDR1 SGHDT, CDR2 YYEEEE. The CDR3 has 14 amino acids.

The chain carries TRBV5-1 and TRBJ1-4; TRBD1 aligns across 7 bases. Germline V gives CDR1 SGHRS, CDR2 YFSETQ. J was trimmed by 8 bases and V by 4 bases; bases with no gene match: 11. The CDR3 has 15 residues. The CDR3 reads CASSVEQGQGEKLFF. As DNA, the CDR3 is TGCGCCAGCAGCGTCGAACAGGGGCAGGGAGAAAAACTGTTTTTT. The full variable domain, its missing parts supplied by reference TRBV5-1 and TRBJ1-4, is KAGVTQTPRYLIKTRGQQVTLSCSPISGHRSVSWYQQTPGQGLQFLFEYFSETQRNKGNFPGRFSGRQFSNSRSEMNVSTLELGDSALYLCASSVEQGQGEKLFFGSGTQLSVL.

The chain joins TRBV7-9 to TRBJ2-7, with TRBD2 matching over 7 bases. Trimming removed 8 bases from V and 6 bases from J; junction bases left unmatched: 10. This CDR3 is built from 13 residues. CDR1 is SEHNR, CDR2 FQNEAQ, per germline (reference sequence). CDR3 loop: CASGPGGGLEQYF. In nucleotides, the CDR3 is TGTGCCAGCGGCCCGGGAGGAGGTCTCGAGCAGTACTTC. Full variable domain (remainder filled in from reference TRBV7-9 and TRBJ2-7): DTGVSQNPRHKITKRGQNVTFRCDPISEHNRLYWYRQTLGQGPEFLTYFQNEAQLEKSRLLSDRFSAERPKGSFSTLEIQRTEQGDSAMYLCASGPGGGLEQYFGPGTRLTVT.

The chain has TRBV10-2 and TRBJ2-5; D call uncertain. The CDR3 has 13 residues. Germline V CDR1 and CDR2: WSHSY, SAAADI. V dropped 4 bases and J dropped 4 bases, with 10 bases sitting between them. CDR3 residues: CASSGRVGETQYF. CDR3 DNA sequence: TGCGCCAGCAGTGGTAGGGTGGGAGAGACCCAGTACTTC.

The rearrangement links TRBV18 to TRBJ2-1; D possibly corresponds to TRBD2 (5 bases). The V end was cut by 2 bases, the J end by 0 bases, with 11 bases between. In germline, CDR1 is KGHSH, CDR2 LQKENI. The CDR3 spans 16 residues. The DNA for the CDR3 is TGTGCCAGCTCACCAGTGAGCGGCTACTCCTACAATGAGCAGTTCTTC. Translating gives CASSPVSGYSYNEQFF. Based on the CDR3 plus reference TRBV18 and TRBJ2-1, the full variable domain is NAGVMQNPRHLVRRRGQEARLRCSPMKGHSHVYWYRQLPEEGLKFMVYLQKENIIDESGMPKERFSAEFPKEGPSILRIQQVVRGDSAAYFCASSPVSGYSYNEQFFGPGTRLTVL.

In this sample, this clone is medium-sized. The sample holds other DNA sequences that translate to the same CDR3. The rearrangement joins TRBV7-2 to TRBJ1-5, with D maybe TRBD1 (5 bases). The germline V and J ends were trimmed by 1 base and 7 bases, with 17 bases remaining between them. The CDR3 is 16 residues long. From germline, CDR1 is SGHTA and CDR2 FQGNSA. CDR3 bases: TGTGCCAGCAGCTTAGTCTTGGGGGGGAATAACCAGCCCCAGCATTTT. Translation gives CASSLVLGGNNQPQHF.

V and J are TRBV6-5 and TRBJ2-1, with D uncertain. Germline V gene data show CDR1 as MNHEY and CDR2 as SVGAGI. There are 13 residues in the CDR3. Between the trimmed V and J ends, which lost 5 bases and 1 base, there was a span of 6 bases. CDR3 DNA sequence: TGTGCCAGCAGTCGTAAGTCCTACAATGAGCAGTTCTTC. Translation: CASSRKSYNEQFF.

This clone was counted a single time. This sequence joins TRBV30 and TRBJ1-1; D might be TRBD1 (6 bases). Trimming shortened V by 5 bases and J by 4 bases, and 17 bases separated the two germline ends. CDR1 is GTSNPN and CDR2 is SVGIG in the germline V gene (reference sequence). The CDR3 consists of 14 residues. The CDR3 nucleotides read TGTGCCTGGGGCCGACAGGATGTTGGCACTGAAGCTTTCTTT. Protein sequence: CAWGRQDVGTEAFF.

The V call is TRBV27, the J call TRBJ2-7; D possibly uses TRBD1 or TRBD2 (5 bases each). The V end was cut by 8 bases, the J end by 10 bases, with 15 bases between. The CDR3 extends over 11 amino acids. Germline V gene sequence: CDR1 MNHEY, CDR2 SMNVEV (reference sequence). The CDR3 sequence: CASGTRDHQYF. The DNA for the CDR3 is TGTGCCAGCGGGACCCGGGACCATCAGTACTTC.

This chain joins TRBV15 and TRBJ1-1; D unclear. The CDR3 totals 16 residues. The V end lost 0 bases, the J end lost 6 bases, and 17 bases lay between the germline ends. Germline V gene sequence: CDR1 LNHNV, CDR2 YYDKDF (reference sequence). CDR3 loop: CATSRDMAGGNAEAFF. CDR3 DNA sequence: TGTGCCACCAGCAGAGATATGGCAGGAGGTAACGCTGAAGCTTTCTTT.

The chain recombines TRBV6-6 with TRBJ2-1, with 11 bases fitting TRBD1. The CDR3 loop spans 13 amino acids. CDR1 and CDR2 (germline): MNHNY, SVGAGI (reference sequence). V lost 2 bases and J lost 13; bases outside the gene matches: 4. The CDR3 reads CASSYGTGGFQFF. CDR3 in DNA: TGTGCCAGCAGTTACGGGACAGGGGGGTTCCAGTTCTTC.

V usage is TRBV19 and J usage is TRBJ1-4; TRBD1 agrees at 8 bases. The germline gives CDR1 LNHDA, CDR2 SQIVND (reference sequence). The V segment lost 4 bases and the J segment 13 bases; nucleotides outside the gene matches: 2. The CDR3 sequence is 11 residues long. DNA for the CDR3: TGTGCCAGTAGTACGGACAGGGTACTGTTTTTT. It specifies CASSTDRVLFF.

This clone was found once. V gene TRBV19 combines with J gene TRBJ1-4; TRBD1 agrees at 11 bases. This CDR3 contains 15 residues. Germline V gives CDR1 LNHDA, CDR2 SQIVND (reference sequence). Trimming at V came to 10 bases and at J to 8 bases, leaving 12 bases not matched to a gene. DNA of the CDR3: TGTGCCACGGGGGACAGGGGGATGGGCCTGGAAAAACTGTTTTTT. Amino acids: CATGDRGMGLEKLFF.

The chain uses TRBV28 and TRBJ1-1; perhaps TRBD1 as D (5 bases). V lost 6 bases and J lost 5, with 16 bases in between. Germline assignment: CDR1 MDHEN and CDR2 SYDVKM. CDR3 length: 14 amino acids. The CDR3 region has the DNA TGTGCCAGCAGCCCGGACGGGGGAGGTACTGAAGCTTTCTTT. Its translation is CASSPDGGGTEAFF.

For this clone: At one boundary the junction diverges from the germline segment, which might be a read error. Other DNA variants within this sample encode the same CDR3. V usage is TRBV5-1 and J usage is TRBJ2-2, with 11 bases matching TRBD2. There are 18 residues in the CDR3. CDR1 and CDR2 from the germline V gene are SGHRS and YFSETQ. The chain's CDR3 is CASSRDGSGRVDTGELFF. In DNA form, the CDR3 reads TGCGCCAGCAGCCGGGACGGTAGCGGGAGGGTCGATACCGGGGAGTTGTTTTTT.

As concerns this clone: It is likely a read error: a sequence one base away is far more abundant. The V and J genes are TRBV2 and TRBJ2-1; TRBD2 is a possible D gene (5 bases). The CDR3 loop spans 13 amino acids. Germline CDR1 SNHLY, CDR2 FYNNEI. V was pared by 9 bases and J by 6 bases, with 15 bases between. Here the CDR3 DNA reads TGTGCCAGACTACTAGAGGCGGGCAATGAGCAGTTCTTC. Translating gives CARLLEAGNEQFF.

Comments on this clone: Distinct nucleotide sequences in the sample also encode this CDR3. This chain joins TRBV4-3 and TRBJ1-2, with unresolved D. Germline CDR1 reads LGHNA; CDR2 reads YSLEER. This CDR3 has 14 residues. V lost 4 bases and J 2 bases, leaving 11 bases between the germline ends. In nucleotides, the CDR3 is TGCGCCAGCAGCCGAGAGGCCCTGAACTATGGCTACACCTTC. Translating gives CASSREALNYGYTF.

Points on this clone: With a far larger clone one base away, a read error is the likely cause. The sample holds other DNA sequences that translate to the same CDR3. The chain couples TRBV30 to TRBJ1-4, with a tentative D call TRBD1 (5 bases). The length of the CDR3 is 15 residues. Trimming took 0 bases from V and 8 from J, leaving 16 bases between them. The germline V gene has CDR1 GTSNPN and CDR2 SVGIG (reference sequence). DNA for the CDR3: TGTGCCTGGAGTGTGCTCAGGGCGAGGGGCGAAAAACTGTTTTTT. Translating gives CAWSVLRARGEKLFF. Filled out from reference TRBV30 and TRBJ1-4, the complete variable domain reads SQTIHQWPATLVQPVGSPLSLECTVEGTSNPNLYWYRQAAGRGLQLLFYSVGIGQISSEVPQNLSASRPQDRQFILSSKKLLLSDSGFYLCAWSVLRARGEKLFFGSGTQLSVL.